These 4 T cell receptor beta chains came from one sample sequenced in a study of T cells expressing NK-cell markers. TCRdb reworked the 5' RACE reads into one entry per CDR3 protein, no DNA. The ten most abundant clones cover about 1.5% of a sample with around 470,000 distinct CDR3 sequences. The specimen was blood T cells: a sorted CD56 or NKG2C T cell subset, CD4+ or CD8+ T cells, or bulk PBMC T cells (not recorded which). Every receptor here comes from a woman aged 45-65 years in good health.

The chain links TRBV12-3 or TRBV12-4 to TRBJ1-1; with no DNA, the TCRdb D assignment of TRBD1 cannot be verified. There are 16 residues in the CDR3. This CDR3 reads CASSLFQGKRNTEAFF.

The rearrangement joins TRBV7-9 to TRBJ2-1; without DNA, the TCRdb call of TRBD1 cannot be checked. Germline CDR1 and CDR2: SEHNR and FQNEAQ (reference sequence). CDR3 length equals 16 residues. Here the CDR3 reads CASSPRGTGGLNEQFF.

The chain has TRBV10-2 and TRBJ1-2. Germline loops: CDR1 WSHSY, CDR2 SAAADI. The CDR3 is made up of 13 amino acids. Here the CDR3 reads CASSESGGYGYTF.

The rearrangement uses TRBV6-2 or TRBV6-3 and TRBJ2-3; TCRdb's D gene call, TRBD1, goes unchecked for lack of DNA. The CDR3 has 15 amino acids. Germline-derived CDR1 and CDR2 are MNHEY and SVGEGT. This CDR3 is CASSYGSGSTDTQYF.